Below, one T cell receptor beta chain is given with its context. This sample was included in a study of blood T cells in healthy people across ages. A J-beta primer mix and a sample-barcoded 5' primer were used in a second PCR of roughly 6 to 12 cycles. Each CDR3 protein is one row after TCRdb ran MiXCR on the 5' RACE reads. The data contain about 1,400,000 distinct CDR3 sequences, approximately 60% of them seen just once; the ten biggest clones take up over 5.5%. The germline V gene encodes CDR1 MGHRA and CDR2 YSYEKL. V lost 2 bases to trimming and J lost 1 base; unmatched junction nucleotides: 11. The CDR3 has 17 residues.

V usage is TRBV4-1 and J usage is TRBJ2-7; 7 bases line up with TRBD1. The clonotype originates from a man in his late teens or twenties in good health. Source material: blood. The CDR3 sequence: CASSQKPWDSISYEQYF. CDR3 nucleotides: TGCGCCAGCAGCCAAAAACCTTGGGACAGTATTTCCTACGAGCAGTACTTC.